This T cell receptor beta chain emerged from a study of cytomegalovirus exposure and HLA in healthy donors. Study outcomes and limitations: Among TCR beta chains, those listed as cytomegalovirus-associated numbered around 160. A later analysis linked a missense DCLRE1C variant to TCR beta V- and J-gene trimming.

V lost 7 bases, J lost 0 bases, and 10 bases lay in between. Germline V gene data show CDR1 as SNHLY and CDR2 as FYNNEI. The CDR3 has 13 amino acids. With respect to this clone: The antigen is not known.

The PCR used 60 Vbeta and 13 Jbeta primers. The protocol was immunoSEQ multiplex PCR, while the TCRdb copy is restricted to in-frame clones and leaves out a portion. The table shows 200,000 or so clones, with about three quarters occurring only once. Sequencing was performed on PBMCs. J is TRBJ2-7 and V is TRBV2; D is perhaps TRBD2 (5 bases). The TCR comes from a man aged 18 to 29 in good health and CMV-seronegative. The CDR3 nucleotides are TGTGCCAGCACGGTTCGGGACTCCTACGAGCAGTACTTC. The encoded protein is CASTVRDSYEQYF. Complete variable domain (other parts from reference TRBV2 and TRBJ2-7): EPEVTQTPSHQVTQMGQEVILRCVPISNHLYFYWYRQILGQKVEFLVSFYNNEISEKSEIFDDQFSVERPDGSNFTLKIRSTKLEDSAMYFCASTVRDSYEQYFGPGTRLTVT.